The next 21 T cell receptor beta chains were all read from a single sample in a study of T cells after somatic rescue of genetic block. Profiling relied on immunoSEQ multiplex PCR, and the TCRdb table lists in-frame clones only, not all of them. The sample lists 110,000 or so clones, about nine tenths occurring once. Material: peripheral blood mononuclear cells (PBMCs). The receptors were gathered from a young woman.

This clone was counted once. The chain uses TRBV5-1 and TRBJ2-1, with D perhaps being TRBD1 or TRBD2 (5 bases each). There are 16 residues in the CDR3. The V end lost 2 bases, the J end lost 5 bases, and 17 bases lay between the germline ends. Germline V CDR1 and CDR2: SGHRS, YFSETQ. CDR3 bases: TGCGCCAGCAGCTTCAGGTGGGGGATGGGGAACAATGAGCAGTTCTTC. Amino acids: CASSFRWGMGNNEQFF. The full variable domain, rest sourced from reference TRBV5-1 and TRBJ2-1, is KAGVTQTPRYLIKTRGQQVTLSCSPISGHRSVSWYQQTPGQGLQFLFEYFSETQRNKGNFPGRFSGRQFSNSRSEMNVSTLELGDSALYLCASSFRWGMGNNEQFFGPGTRLTVL.

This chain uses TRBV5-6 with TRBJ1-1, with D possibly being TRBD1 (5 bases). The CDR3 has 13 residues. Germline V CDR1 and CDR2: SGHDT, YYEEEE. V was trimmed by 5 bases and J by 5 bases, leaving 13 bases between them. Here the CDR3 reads CASSLQGGTEAFF. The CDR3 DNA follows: TGTGCCAGCAGTCTGCAGGGAGGAACTGAAGCTTTCTTT. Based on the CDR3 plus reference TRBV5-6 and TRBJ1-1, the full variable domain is DAGVTQSPTHLIKTRGQQVTLRCSPKSGHDTVSWYQQALGQGPQFIFQYYEEEERQRGNFPDRFSGHQFPNYSSELNVNALLLGDSALYLCASSLQGGTEAFFGQGTRLTVV.

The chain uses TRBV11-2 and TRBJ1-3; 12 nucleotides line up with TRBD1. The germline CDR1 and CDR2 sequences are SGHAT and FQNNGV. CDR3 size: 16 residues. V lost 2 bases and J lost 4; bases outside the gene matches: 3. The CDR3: CASSLLGQGAGNTIYF. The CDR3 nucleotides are TGTGCCAGCAGCTTATTGGGACAGGGGGCCGGAAACACCATATATTTT. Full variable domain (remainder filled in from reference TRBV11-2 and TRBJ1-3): EAGVAQSPRYKIIEKRQSVAFWCNPISGHATLYWYQQILGQGPKLLIQFQNNGVVDDSQLPKDRFSAERLKGVDSTLKIQPAKLEDSAVYLCASSLLGQGAGNTIYFGEGSWLTVV.

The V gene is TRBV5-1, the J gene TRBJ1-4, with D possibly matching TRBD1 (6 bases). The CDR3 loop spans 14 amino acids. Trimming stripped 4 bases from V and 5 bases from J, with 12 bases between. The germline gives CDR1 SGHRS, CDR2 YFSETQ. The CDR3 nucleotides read TGCGCCAGCAGCCCCGGACAGTTAAATGAAAAACTGTTTTTT. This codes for CASSPGQLNEKLFF. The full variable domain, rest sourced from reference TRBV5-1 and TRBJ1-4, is KAGVTQTPRYLIKTRGQQVTLSCSPISGHRSVSWYQQTPGQGLQFLFEYFSETQRNKGNFPGRFSGRQFSNSRSEMNVSTLELGDSALYLCASSPGQLNEKLFFGSGTQLSVL.

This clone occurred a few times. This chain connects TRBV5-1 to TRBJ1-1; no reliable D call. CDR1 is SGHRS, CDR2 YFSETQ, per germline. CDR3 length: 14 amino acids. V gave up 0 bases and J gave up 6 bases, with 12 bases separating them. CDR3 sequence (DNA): TGCGCCAGCAGCTTGGGGGAGGGAGCGCCTGAAGCTTTCTTT. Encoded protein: CASSLGEGAPEAFF.

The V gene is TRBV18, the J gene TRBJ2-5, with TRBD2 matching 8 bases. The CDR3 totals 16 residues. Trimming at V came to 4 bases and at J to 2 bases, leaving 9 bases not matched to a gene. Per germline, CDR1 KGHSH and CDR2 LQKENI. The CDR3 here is CASSQTSGALQETQYF. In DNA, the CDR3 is TGTGCCAGCTCACAAACTAGCGGAGCCCTACAAGAGACCCAGTACTTC.

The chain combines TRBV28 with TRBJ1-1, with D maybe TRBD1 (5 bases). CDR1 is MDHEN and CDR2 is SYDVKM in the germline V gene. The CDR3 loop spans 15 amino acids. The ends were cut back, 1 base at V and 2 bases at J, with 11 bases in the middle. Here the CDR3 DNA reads TGTGCCAGCAGTTTATTCCAACAGGTCAACACTGAAGCTTTCTTT. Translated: CASSLFQQVNTEAFF.

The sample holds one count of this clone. The CDR3 DNA is TGTGCCAGCAGCCCGGGGGTCTCCTACAATGAGCAGTTCTTC. Amino acids: CASSPGVSYNEQFF. This chain joins TRBV11-3 and TRBJ2-1, with a weak D call TRBD2 (6 bases). In germline, CDR1 is SGHNT, CDR2 YENEEA. The germline V and J ends were trimmed by 5 bases and 0 bases, with 8 bases remaining between them. CDR3 size: 14 residues.

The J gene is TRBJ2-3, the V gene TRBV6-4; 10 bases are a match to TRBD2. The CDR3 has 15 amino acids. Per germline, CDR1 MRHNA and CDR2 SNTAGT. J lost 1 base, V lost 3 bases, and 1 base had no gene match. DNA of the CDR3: TGTGCCAGCAGTGAAAGCGGGGGGGGCACAGATACGCAGTATTTT. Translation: CASSESGGGTDTQYF.

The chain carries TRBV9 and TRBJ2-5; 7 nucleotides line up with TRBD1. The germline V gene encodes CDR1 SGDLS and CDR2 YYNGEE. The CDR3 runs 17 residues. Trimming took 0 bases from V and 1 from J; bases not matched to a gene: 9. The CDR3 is CASSVAGLDRFQETQYF. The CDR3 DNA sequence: TGTGCCAGCAGCGTAGCCGGTCTGGACAGGTTCCAAGAGACCCAGTACTTC. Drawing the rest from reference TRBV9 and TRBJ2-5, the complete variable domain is DSGVTQTPKHLITATGQRVTLRCSPRSGDLSVYWYQQSLDQGLQFLIQYYNGEERAKGNILERFSAQQFPDLHSELNLSSLELGDSALYFCASSVAGLDRFQETQYFGPGTRLLVL.

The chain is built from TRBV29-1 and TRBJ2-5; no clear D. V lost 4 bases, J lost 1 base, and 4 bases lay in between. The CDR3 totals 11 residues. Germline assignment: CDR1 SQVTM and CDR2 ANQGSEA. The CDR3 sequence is CSVGTQETQYF. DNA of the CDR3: TGCAGCGTTGGGACCCAAGAGACCCAGTACTTC.

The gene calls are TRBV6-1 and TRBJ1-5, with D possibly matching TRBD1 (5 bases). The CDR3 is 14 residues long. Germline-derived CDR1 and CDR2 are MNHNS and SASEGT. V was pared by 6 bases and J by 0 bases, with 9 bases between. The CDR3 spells CASRGVYSNQPQHF. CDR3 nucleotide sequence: TGTGCCAGCAGGGGGGTGTATAGCAATCAGCCCCAGCATTTT.

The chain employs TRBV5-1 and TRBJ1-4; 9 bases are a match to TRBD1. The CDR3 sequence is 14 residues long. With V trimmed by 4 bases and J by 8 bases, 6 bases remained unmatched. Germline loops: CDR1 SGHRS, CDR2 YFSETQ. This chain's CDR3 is CASSRGQGEEKLFF. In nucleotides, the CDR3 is TGCGCCAGCAGCAGGGGACAGGGAGAGGAAAAACTGTTTTTT.

CDR3 in amino acids: CAWNQPPRGGYGYTF. The CDR3 DNA sequence: TGTGCCTGGAACCAACCCCCCCGGGGAGGCTATGGCTACACCTTC. V gene TRBV30 combines with J gene TRBJ1-2; D unclear. The CDR3 spans 15 residues. V was clipped by 4 bases and J by 4 bases, with 19 bases between them. Per the germline V gene, CDR1 is GTSNPN and CDR2 is SVGIG (reference sequence).

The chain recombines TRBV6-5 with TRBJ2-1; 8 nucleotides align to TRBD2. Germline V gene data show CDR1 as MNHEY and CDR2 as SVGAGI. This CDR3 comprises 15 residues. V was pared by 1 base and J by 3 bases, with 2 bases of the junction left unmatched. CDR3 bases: TGTGCCAGCAGTTACTTTGCGGGGGGCTACAATGAGCAGTTCTTC. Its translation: CASSYFAGGYNEQFF.

The CDR3 here is CASSIFIDRANEKLFF. CDR3 coding DNA: TGTGCCAGTAGTATCTTCATAGACAGGGCGAATGAAAAACTGTTTTTT. This chain joins TRBV19 and TRBJ1-4; the match to TRBD1 covers 7 bases. This CDR3 is 16 amino acids long. After removal of 3 bases from V and 5 bases from J, the junction contained 9 bases not matched to a gene. The germline gives CDR1 LNHDA, CDR2 SQIVND (reference sequence).

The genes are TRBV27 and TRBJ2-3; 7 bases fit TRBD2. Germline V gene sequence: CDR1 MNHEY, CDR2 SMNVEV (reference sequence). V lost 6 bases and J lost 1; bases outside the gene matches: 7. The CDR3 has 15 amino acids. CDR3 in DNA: TGTGCCAGCAGGACGGGGGAGGGGCGCACAGATACGCAGTATTTT. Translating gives CASRTGEGRTDTQYF.

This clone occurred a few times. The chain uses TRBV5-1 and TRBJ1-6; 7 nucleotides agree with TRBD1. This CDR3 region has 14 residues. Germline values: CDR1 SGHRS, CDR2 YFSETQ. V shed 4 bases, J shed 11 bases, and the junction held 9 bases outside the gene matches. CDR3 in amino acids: CASSATGPGAPLHF. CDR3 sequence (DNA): TGCGCCAGCAGCGCGACAGGGCCCGGGGCACCCCTCCACTTT.

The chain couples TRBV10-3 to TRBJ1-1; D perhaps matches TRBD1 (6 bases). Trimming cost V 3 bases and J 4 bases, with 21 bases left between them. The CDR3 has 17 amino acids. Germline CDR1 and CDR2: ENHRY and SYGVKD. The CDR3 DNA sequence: TGTGCCATCAGTGATCCCGCTGCAGGGGCAGGGAGCACTGAAGCTTTCTTT. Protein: CAISDPAAGAGSTEAFF.

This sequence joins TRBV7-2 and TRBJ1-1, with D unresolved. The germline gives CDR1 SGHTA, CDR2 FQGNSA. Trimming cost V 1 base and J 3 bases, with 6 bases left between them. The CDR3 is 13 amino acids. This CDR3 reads CASSLVEDTEAFF. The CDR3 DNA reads TGTGCCAGCAGCTTAGTTGAGGACACTGAAGCTTTCTTT.

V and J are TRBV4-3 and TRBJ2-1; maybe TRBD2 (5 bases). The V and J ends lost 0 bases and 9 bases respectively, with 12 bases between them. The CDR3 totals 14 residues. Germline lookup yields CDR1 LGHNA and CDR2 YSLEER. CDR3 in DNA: TGCGCCAGCAGCCAAGACCCGCTAGCAGGTGAGCAGTTCTTC. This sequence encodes CASSQDPLAGEQFF.